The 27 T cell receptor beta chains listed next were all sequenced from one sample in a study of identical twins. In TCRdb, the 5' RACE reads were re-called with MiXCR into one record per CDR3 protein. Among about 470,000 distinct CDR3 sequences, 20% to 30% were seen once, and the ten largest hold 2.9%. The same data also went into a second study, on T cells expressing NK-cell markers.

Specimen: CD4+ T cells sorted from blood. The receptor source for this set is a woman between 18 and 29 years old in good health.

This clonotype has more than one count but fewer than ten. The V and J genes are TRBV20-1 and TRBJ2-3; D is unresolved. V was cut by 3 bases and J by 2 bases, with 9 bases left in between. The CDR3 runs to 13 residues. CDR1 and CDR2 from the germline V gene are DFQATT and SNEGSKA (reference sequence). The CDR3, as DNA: TGCAGTGCTAGTACCCCAGACACAGATACGCAGTATTTT. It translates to CSASTPDTDTQYF.

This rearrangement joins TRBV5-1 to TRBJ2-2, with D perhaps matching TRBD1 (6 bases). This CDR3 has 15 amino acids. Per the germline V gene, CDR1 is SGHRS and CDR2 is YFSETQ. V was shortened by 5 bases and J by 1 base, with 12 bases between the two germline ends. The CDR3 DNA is TGCGCCAGCAGTGTCGGGACACGGAACACCGGGGAGCTGTTTTTT. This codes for CASSVGTRNTGELFF.

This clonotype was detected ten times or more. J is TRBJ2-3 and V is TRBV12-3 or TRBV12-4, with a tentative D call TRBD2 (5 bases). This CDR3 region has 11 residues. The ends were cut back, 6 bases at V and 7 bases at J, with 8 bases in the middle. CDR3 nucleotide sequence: TGTGCCAGCAGCCGGACTTATACGCAGTATTTT. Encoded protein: CASSRTYTQYF.

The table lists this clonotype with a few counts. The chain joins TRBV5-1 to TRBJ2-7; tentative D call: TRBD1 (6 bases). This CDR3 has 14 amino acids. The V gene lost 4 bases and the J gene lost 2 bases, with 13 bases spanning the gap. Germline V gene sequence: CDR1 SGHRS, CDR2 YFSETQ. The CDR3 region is CASSTGQLPYEQYF. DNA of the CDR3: TGCGCCAGCAGCACGGGACAACTTCCCTACGAGCAGTACTTC.

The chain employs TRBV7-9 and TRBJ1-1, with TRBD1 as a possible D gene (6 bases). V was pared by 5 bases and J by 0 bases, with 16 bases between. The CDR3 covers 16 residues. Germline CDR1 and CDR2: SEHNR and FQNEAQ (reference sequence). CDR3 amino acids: CASSVKVRGMNTEAFF. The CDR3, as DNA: TGTGCCAGCAGCGTGAAGGTCAGGGGCATGAACACTGAAGCTTTCTTT.

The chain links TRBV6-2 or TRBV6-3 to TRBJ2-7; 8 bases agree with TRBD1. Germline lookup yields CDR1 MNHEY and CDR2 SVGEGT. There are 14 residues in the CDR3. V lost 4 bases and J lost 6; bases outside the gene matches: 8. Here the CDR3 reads CASSLVRGHAEQYF. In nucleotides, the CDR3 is TGTGCCAGCAGTTTAGTCAGGGGGCATGCCGAGCAGTACTTC.

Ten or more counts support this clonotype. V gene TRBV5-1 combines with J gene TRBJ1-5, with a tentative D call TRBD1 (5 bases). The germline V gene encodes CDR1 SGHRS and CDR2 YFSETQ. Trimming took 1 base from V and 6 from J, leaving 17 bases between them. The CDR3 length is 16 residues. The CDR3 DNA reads TGCGCCAGCAGCTTGTGGGGGACCGACGTGACTCAGCCCCAGCATTTT. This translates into CASSLWGTDVTQPQHF.

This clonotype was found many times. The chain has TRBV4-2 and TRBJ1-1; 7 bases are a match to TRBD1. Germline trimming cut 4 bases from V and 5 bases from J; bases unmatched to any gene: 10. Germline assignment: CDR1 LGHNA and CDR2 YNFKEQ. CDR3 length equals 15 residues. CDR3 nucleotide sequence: TGTGCCAGCAGCCTCTACCGGACAGGTGGGACTGAAGCTTTCTTT. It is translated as CASSLYRTGGTEAFF.

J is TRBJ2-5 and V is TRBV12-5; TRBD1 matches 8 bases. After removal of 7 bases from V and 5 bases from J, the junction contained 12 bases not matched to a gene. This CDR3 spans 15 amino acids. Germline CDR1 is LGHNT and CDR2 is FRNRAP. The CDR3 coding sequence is TGTGCTAGTGCCGCCCGGACAGGGTCTACGGAGACCCAGTACTTC. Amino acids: CASAARTGSTETQYF.

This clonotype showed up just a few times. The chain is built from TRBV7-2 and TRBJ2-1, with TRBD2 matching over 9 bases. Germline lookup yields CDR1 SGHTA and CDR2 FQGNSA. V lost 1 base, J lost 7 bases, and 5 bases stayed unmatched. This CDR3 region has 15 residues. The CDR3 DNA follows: TGTGCCAGCAGCTTAGTCGGTAGCGGGGGTAATGAGCAGTTCTTC. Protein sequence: CASSLVGSGGNEQFF. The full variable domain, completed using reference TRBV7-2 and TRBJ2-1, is GAGVSQSPSNKVTEKGKDVELRCDPISGHTALYWYRQSLGQGLEFLIYFQGNSAPDKSGLPSDRFSAERTGGSVSTLTIQRTQQEDSAVYLCASSLVGSGGNEQFFGPGTRLTVL.

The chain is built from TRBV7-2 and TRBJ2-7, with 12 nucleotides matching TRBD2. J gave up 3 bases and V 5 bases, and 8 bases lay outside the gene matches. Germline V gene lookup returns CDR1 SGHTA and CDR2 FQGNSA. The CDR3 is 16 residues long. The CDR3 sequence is CASSALPTSGSYEQYF. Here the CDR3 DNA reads TGTGCCAGCAGCGCACTCCCGACTAGCGGGAGCTACGAGCAGTACTTC. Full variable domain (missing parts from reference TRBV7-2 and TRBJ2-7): GAGVSQSPSNKVTEKGKDVELRCDPISGHTALYWYRQSLGQGLEFLIYFQGNSAPDKSGLPSDRFSAERTGGSVSTLTIQRTQQEDSAVYLCASSALPTSGSYEQYFGPGTRLTVT.

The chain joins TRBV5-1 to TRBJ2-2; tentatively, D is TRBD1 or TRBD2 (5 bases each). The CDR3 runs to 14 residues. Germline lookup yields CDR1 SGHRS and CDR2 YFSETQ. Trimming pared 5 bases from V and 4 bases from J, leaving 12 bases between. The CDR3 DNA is TGCGCCAGCAGGACCCTAGGGACCACCGGGGAGCTGTTTTTT. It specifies CASRTLGTTGELFF.

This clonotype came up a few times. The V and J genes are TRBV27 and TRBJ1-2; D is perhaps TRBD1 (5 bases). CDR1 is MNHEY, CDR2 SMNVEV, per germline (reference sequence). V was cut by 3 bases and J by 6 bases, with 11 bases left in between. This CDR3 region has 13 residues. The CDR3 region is CASSFSRGNGYTF. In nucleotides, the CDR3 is TGTGCCAGCAGTTTTAGTCGGGGGAATGGCTACACCTTC.

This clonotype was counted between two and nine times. The CDR3 loop reads CASSPGTDNEQFF. In DNA, the CDR3 is TGTGCCAGCTCACCCGGGACAGACAATGAGCAGTTCTTC. This rearrangement joins TRBV18 to TRBJ2-1, with 7 positions matching TRBD1. Trimming took 3 bases from V and 5 from J; bases not matched to a gene: 1. The CDR3 has 13 residues. The V gene's germline CDR1 is KGHSH and CDR2 LQKENI.

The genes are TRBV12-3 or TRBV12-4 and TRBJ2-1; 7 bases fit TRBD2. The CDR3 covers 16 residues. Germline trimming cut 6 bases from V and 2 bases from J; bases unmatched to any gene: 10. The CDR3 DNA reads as TGTGCCAGCAGCCGCACCGGGACTATAACCTACAATGAGCAGTTCTTC. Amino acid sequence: CASSRTGTITYNEQFF.

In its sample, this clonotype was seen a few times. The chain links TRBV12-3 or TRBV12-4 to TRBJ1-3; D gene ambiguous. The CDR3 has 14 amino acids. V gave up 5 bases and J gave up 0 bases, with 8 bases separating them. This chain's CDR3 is CASSRKNSGNTIYF. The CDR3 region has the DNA TGTGCCAGCAGTAGGAAGAACTCTGGAAACACCATATATTTT.

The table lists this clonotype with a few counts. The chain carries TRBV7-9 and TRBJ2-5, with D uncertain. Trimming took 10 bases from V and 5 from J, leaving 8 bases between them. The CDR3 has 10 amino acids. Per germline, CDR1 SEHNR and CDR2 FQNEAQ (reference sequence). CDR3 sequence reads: CATGSETQYF. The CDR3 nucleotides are TGTGCCACCGGCTCGGAGACCCAGTACTTC.

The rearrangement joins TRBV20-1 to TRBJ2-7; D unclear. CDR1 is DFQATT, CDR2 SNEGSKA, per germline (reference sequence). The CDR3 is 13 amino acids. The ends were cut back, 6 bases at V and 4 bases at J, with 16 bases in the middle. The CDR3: CSAAVGGAYEQYF. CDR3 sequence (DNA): TGCAGTGCCGCCGTCGGTGGTGCTTACGAGCAGTACTTC.

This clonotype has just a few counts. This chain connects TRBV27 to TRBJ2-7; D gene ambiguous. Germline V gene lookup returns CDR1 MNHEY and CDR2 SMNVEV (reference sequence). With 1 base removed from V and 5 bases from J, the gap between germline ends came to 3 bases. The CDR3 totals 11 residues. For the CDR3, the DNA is TGTGCCAGCAGTTTATTCCACGAGCAGTACTTC. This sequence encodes CASSLFHEQYF.

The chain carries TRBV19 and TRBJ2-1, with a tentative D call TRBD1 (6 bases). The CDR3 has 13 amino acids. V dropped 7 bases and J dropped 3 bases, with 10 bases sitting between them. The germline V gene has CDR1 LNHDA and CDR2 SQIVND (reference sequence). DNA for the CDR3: TGTGCCAGTAAAGCGGACAGCTACAATGAGCAGTTCTTC. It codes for CASKADSYNEQFF.

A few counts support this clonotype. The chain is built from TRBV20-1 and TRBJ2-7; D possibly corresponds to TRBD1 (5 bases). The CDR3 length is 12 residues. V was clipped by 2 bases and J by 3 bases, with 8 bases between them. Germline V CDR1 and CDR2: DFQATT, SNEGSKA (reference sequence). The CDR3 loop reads CSARPGIYEQYF. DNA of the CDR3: TGCAGTGCTAGACCAGGGATCTACGAGCAGTACTTC.

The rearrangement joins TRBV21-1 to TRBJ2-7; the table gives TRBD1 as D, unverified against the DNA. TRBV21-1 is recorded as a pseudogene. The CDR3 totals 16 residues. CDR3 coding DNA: TGTGCCAGCAGCAAACCCCGGGACAGTAAAGTATGCGAGCAGTACTTC. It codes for CASSKPRDSKVCEQYF.

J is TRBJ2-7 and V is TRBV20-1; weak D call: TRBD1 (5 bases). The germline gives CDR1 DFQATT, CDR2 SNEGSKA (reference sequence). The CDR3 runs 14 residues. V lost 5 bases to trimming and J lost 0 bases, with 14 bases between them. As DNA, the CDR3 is TGCAGTGCTTACGACAGAGTCGCCTCCTACGAGCAGTACTTC. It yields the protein CSAYDRVASYEQYF.

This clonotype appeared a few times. The CDR3 reads CATSAGFDVRGELFF. DNA of the CDR3: TGTGCCACCAGTGCAGGTTTCGACGTCCGCGGGGAGCTGTTTTTT. The chain links TRBV24-1 to TRBJ2-2; D not resolved. The germline CDR1 and CDR2 sequences are KGHDR and SFDVKD. V was trimmed by 5 bases and J by 7 bases, leaving 16 bases between them. CDR3 length: 15 residues.

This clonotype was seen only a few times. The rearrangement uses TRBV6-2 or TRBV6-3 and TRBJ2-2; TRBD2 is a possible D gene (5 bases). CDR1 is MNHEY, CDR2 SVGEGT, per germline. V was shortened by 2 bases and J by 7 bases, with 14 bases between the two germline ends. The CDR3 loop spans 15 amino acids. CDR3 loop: CASSYRPPGIGELFF. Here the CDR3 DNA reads TGTGCCAGCAGTTACCGGCCGCCGGGAATCGGGGAGCTGTTTTTT.

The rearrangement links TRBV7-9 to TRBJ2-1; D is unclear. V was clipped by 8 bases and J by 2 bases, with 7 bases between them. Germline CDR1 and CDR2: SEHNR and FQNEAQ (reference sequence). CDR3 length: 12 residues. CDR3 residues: CASAAAYNEQFF. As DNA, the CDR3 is TGTGCCAGCGCTGCTGCCTACAATGAGCAGTTCTTC.

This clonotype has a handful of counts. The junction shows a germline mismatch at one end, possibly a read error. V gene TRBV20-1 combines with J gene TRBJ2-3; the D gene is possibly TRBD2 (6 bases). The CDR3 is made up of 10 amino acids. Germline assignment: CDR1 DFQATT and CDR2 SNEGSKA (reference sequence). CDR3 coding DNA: TGCAGTGTAGCCGTAGCGGAGACGATATTT. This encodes CSVAVAETIF.